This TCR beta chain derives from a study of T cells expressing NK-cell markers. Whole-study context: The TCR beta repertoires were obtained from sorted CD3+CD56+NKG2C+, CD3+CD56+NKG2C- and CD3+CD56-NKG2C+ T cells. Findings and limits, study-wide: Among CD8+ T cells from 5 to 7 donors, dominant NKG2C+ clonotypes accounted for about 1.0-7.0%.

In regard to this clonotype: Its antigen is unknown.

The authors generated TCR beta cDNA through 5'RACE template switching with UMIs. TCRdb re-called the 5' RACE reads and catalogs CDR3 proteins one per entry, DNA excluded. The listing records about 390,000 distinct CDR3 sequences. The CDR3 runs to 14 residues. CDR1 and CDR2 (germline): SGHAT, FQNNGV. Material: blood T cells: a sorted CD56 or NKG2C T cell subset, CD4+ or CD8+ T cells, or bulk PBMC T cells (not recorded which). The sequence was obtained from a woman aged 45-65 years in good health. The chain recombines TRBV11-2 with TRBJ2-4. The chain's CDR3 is CASSSAYAKNIQYF.